The rows below give T cell receptor beta chains drawn from one sample of a study of blood T cell repertoires in COVID-19. TCRdb's table, derived via immunoSEQ multiplex PCR, lists solely in-frame clones and lacks some. This table holds about 140,000 clones, around 80% found once. Input material: peripheral blood. The receptors stem from a woman over 75 with active or convalescent COVID-19. Each CDR3 is given with its conserved first and last residue. A D gene is named only where the DNA matches it firmly. Not all rows give a size; the values are once, few, many and, for expanded clones, a class.

abundance: .; d_gene: .; j_gene: TRBJ2-5; v_gene: TRBV28; CDR3nt: TGTGCCAGCAGCCTACAGGCCCCAGAGACCCAGTACTTC; CDR3aa: CASSLQAPETQYF
abundance: .; d_gene: TRBD2; j_gene: TRBJ2-5; v_gene: TRBV23-1; CDR3nt: TGCGCCAGCAGTCAATCGGGGGGGTGGGAGACCCAGTACTTC; CDR3aa: CASSQSGGWETQYF
abundance: .; d_gene: TRBD1; j_gene: TRBJ1-4; v_gene: TRBV5-1; CDR3nt: TGCGCCAGCAGCGAGAACAGGGGTGAAAAACTGTTTTTT; CDR3aa: CASSENRGEKLFF
abundance: .; d_gene: .; j_gene: TRBJ2-2; v_gene: TRBV6-5; CDR3nt: TGTGCCAGCAGAAGGGGGTCCGGGGAGCTGTTTTTT; CDR3aa: CASRRGSGELFF
abundance: .; d_gene: .; j_gene: TRBJ1-1; v_gene: TRBV19; CDR3nt: TGTGCCAGTAAGTCCCCTCTAGACAGGTGGACTGAAGCTTTCTTT; CDR3aa: CASKSPLDRWTEAFF
abundance: .; d_gene: .; j_gene: TRBJ2-2; v_gene: TRBV7-3; CDR3nt: TGTGCCAGCAGCTTAATCCCCTCAGGAGGGGAGCTGTTTTTT; CDR3aa: CASSLIPSGGELFF
abundance: .; d_gene: TRBD2; j_gene: TRBJ2-7; v_gene: TRBV7-2; CDR3nt: TGTGCCAGCAGCTTAGGACTAGCTCGGGAGCAGTACTTC; CDR3aa: CASSLGLAREQYF
abundance: once; d_gene: .; j_gene: TRBJ1-1; v_gene: TRBV15; CDR3nt: TGTGCCACCAGCAGAGTACAATTGGGGGGGTTAGCTTTCTTT; CDR3aa: CATSRVQLGGLAFF
abundance: once; d_gene: TRBD1; j_gene: TRBJ2-3; v_gene: TRBV18; CDR3nt: TGTGCCAGCTCAGAACAGGGGGCTCGCACAGATACGCAGTATTTT; CDR3aa: CASSEQGARTDTQYF
abundance: .; d_gene: TRBD1; j_gene: TRBJ1-5; v_gene: TRBV4-2; CDR3nt: TGTGCCAGCAGCCCGGGACAGGGAAAGGATCAGCCCCAGCATTTT; CDR3aa: CASSPGQGKDQPQHF
abundance: .; d_gene: .; j_gene: TRBJ1-5; v_gene: TRBV7-8; CDR3nt: TGTGCCAGCAGACCCGGGGGAAGCAATCAGCCCCAGCATTTT; CDR3aa: CASRPGGSNQPQHF
abundance: .; d_gene: TRBD1; j_gene: TRBJ2-1; v_gene: TRBV29-1; CDR3nt: TGCAGTGATAACAGGGGCGCTGAGCAGTTCTTC; CDR3aa: CSDNRGAEQFF
abundance: few; d_gene: TRBD2; j_gene: TRBJ2-5; v_gene: TRBV27; CDR3nt: TGTGCCAGCAGTTTATCAGCGGGGGGGCTCGCGACCCAGTACTTC; CDR3aa: CASSLSAGGLATQYF
abundance: .; d_gene: TRBD1; j_gene: TRBJ2-1; v_gene: TRBV4-2; CDR3nt: TGTGCCAGCAGCCGAGAGACAGGGGCCACCGTTGACAATGAGCAGTTCTTC; CDR3aa: CASSRETGATVDNEQFF
abundance: .; d_gene: .; j_gene: TRBJ2-1; v_gene: TRBV10-3; CDR3nt: TGTGCCATCTCCTCGGGGGGCCTCGGGGAGCAGTTCTTC; CDR3aa: CAISSGGLGEQFF
abundance: .; d_gene: .; j_gene: TRBJ1-5; v_gene: TRBV6-1; CDR3nt: TGTGCCAGCAGAGAAGGGGGGGAACAGGTGGGCAATCAGCCCCAGCATTTT; CDR3aa: CASREGGEQVGNQPQHF
abundance: few; d_gene: .; j_gene: TRBJ2-1; v_gene: TRBV28; CDR3nt: TGTGCCAGCAGTGAGACAGTAAGCTCCTACAATGAGCAGTTCTTC; CDR3aa: CASSETVSSYNEQFF
abundance: .; d_gene: TRBD2; j_gene: TRBJ2-2; v_gene: TRBV6-6; CDR3nt: TGTGCCAGCAGTCAACGATCCGCTAGCGGGGGGCCCCAACGCGGCACCGGGGAGCTGTTTTTT; CDR3aa: CASSQRSASGGPQRGTGELFF
abundance: .; d_gene: .; j_gene: TRBJ1-4; v_gene: TRBV27; CDR3nt: TGTGCCAGCAGTTTAAACAGGGCTACTAATGAAAAACTGTTTTTT; CDR3aa: CASSLNRATNEKLFF
abundance: once; d_gene: TRBD1; j_gene: TRBJ1-5; v_gene: TRBV18; CDR3nt: TGTGCCAGCTCACCCCTTGGACAGGGGGATCAGCCCCAGCATTTT; CDR3aa: CASSPLGQGDQPQHF
abundance: .; d_gene: TRBD2; j_gene: TRBJ2-3; v_gene: TRBV19; CDR3nt: TGTGCCAGTAGTATCGGGACTAGCGGGAGCACAGATACGCAGTATTTT; CDR3aa: CASSIGTSGSTDTQYF
abundance: .; d_gene: TRBD2; j_gene: TRBJ2-1; v_gene: TRBV5-1; CDR3nt: TGCGCCAGCGGGAGCGGGGGGGCCTCTGAGCAGTTCTTC; CDR3aa: CASGSGGASEQFF
abundance: .; d_gene: .; j_gene: TRBJ1-1; v_gene: TRBV2; CDR3nt: TGTGCCAGCAGTACCGGGAGCACTGAAGCTTTCTTT; CDR3aa: CASSTGSTEAFF
abundance: .; d_gene: .; j_gene: TRBJ1-3; v_gene: TRBV6-5; CDR3nt: TGTGCCAGCAGTTACTCGACACAGGGATTTGGAAACACCATATATTTT; CDR3aa: CASSYSTQGFGNTIYF
abundance: .; d_gene: .; j_gene: TRBJ1-5; v_gene: TRBV27; CDR3nt: TGTGCCAGCAGTTTATTTCGGGGGTCTCAGCCCCAGCATTTT; CDR3aa: CASSLFRGSQPQHF
abundance: .; d_gene: .; j_gene: TRBJ2-3; v_gene: TRBV28; CDR3nt: TGTGCCAGCAGTTCACAGGAATTTACGCAGTATTTT; CDR3aa: CASSSQEFTQYF